This note documents a single TCR beta chain sequence. Its specificity is unknown. The sample originates from a study of naive and memory T cell subsets. Overall study findings and caveats: Naive and memory repertoire findings lacked a ground truth for validation.

Per the germline V gene, CDR1 is MNHEY and CDR2 is SVGEGT. CDR3 length equals 17 residues. The V and J ends lost 5 bases and 0 bases respectively, with 19 bases between them. CMV status came from CD4+ IFNgamma after overnight CMV lysate stimulation. CD8 T cells were positively selected from what remained after CD4 positive selection. The beta constant-region primer was an equimolar mix of two oligonucleotides covering TRBC1 and TRBC2. One entry per CDR3 protein, called by TCRdb with MiXCR from the UMI-ligation and nested PCR reads. This repertoire shows some 83,000 distinct CDR3 sequences, about an eighth found once; its top ten account for over 0.75%.

The clonotype comes from a human donor in good health. Sequencing was performed on central memory CD4+ T cells from blood. The chain is built from TRBV6-2 or TRBV6-3 and TRBJ1-1; D possibly corresponds to TRBD1 (6 bases). The CDR3 sequence is CASSGGAGPYLNTEAFF. As DNA, the CDR3 is TGTGCCAGCAGTGGGGGGGCAGGCCCTTATCTGAACACTGAAGCTTTCTTT.